Listed below are T cell receptor beta chains from one sample, sequenced in a study of cytomegalovirus exposure and HLA in healthy donors. Sequencing used immunoSEQ multiplex PCR; TCRdb keeps in-frame clones, though not all of them. Among about 110,000 clones listed, about 85% were seen once. The sequencing input was PBMCs. The receptors stem from a woman under 30 in good health and CMV-seronegative. CDR3s include the opening cysteine and the closing phenylalanine or tryptophan. The D gene is left open where the match is weak. Clone size, where shown, is once, few, many, or a class for clones that have expanded.

j_call d_call v_call clone_size cdr3_nt cdr3_aa
TRBJ1-4 NA TRBV7-8 NA TGTGCCAGCAGCTTAATGGGGGGTCATGAAAAACTGTTTTTT CASSLMGGHEKLFF
TRBJ2-1 NA TRBV7-9 NA TGTGCCAGCAGCTTAGTCGGGGGGCTATACAATGAGCAGTTCTTC CASSLVGGLYNEQFF
TRBJ1-4 TRBD1 TRBV2 NA TGTGCCAGCAGCGAAGACAGGGCTCGGTCTGTTGAAAAACTGTTTTTT CASSEDRARSVEKLFF
TRBJ2-2 NA TRBV7-9 NA TGTGCCAGCAGCGCCATGGCAGGGCCCGGGGAGCTGTTTTTT CASSAMAGPGELFF
TRBJ1-6 NA TRBV2 few TGTGCCAGCAGTGTGGCAGGGTCTTTTAATTCACCCCTCCACTTT CASSVAGSFNSPLHF
TRBJ1-4 NA TRBV30 NA TGTGCCTGGAGTGTGATAGGGGCGGCTAATGAAAAACTGTTTTTT CAWSVIGAANEKLFF
TRBJ2-3 TRBD2 TRBV7-9 NA TGTGCCAGCAGCCCCAGACTAGCGGGACCTTTCACAGATACGCAGTATTTT CASSPRLAGPFTDTQYF
TRBJ2-2 TRBD1 TRBV12-5 NA TGTGCTAGTGGTTTGCCCGACAGGGTTCGGACCGGGGAGCTGTTTTTT CASGLPDRVRTGELFF
TRBJ1-5 NA TRBV27 NA TGTGCCAGCAGTTTATCTCAGGGGAGGGGGATTCAGCCCCAGCATTTT CASSLSQGRGIQPQHF
TRBJ1-1 TRBD1 TRBV13 NA TGTGCCAGCAGCCCAAACCCCGGGACAGAGAACACTGAAGCTTTCTTT CASSPNPGTENTEAFF
TRBJ2-1 NA TRBV6-5 NA TGTGCCAGCAGTTACGCTAGCCACAATGAGCAGTTCTTC CASSYASHNEQFF
TRBJ1-5 NA TRBV28 NA TGTGCCAGCAGTTTATCGGGGTTCGCGCCCCAGCATTTT CASSLSGFAPQHF
TRBJ1-2 NA TRBV7-2 NA TGTGCCAGCAGGGAAGGGACATACTATGGCTACACCTTC CASREGTYYGYTF
TRBJ1-6 NA TRBV30 NA TGTGCCTGGTCAAGAACAGGGTTGGATTCACCCCTCCACTTT CAWSRTGLDSPLHF
TRBJ2-7 TRBD1 TRBV5-1 NA TGCGCCAGCAGCAATCGGACAGGAAGAGAGCAGTACTTC CASSNRTGREQYF
TRBJ2-1 NA TRBV5-1 few TGCGCCAGCAGCTTGGGGGACACTAATGAGCAGTTCTTC CASSLGDTNEQFF
TRBJ1-4 NA TRBV28 NA TGTGCCAGCACCAAACCCGCGGGCGGTGAAAAACTGTTTTTT CASTKPAGGEKLFF
TRBJ1-5 NA TRBV6-1 NA TGTGCCAGCAGTCAGGGAATGCCCCAGCATTTT CASSQGMPQHF
TRBJ2-5 TRBD2 TRBV11-2 NA TGTGCCAGCAGACGACTCGGGGGAGGGGAGACCCAGTACTTC CASRRLGGGETQYF
TRBJ1-2 TRBD1 TRBV6-4 NA TGTGCCAGCAGTCCGGGACAGGGGGCGCGAGGCTATGGCTACACCTTC CASSPGQGARGYGYTF
TRBJ1-1 NA TRBV11-2 NA TGTGCCAGCAGCGTTATTTTGACTGAAGCTTTCTTT CASSVILTEAFF
TRBJ2-5 TRBD1 TRBV30 NA TGTGCCTGGAGTGTACCAACAGGGGACCAAGAGACCCAGTACTTC CAWSVPTGDQETQYF
TRBJ2-3 TRBD1 TRBV11-2 NA TGTGCCAGCAGCTTAGCAGGGGGACGGTTTACAGATACGCAGTATTTT CASSLAGGRFTDTQYF
TRBJ1-5 NA TRBV5-1 once TGCGCCAGCAGCTTGGGAAACGGTCAGCCCCAGCATTTT CASSLGNGQPQHF
TRBJ2-5 NA TRBV5-1 NA TGCGCCAGCAACCTTGGCGGAGACTTAGCTCGAGAGACCCAGTACTTC CASNLGGDLARETQYF
TRBJ2-7 TRBD2 TRBV5-4 NA TGTGCCAGCAGCCATAGCGGGGGGGCAGGCGAGCAGTACTTC CASSHSGGAGEQYF
TRBJ1-2 TRBD1 TRBV27 NA TGTGCCAGCAAGTTCACAGGGGGCGTTGGTGGCTACACCTTC CASKFTGGVGGYTF
TRBJ1-2 NA TRBV30 NA TGTGCCTGGAGTGGGGGAGGTGGTTACACCTTC CAWSGGGGYTF
TRBJ1-1 NA TRBV19 NA TGTGCCAGTAGTAGTCAGGCGAACACTGAAGCTTTCTTT CASSSQANTEAFF
TRBJ2-6 TRBD1 TRBV18 NA TGTGCCAGCTCCCCCGGGACAGGGGTCTCTGGGGCCAACGTCCTGACTTTC CASSPGTGVSGANVLTF
TRBJ1-1 TRBD1 TRBV7-7 NA TGTGCCAGCAGCCGGGACAGGAGCACTGAAGCTTTCTTT CASSRDRSTEAFF
TRBJ1-4 TRBD1 TRBV29-1 NA TGCAGCGTTGCGGACAGGGAGGGAGAAAAACTGTTTTTT CSVADREGEKLFF
TRBJ1-2 NA TRBV5-1 NA TGCGCCAGCAGCTATACTACTTACGACCGATCTAACTATGGCTACACCTTC CASSYTTYDRSNYGYTF
TRBJ2-7 TRBD1 TRBV4-1 once TGCGCCAGCAGCCAAGTGGGACAGGGATCTTCCTACGAGCAGTACTTC CASSQVGQGSSYEQYF
TRBJ1-2 NA TRBV30 few TGTGCCTGGAGTGTCGGCTCTCGGGGTGGCTACACCTTC CAWSVGSRGGYTF
TRBJ1-2 TRBD1 TRBV29-1 NA TGCAGCGTCCGTGACAGGGGCGACTATGGCTACACCTTC CSVRDRGDYGYTF
TRBJ2-7 NA TRBV30 NA TGTGCCTTGGGTCAGATAGGGGCCTACGAGCAGTACTTC CALGQIGAYEQYF
TRBJ1-5 NA TRBV4-2 NA TGTGCCAGCTCAGAGGGTGGGCAGCCCCAGCATTTT CASSEGGQPQHF
TRBJ1-6 TRBD1 TRBV2 NA TGTGCCAGCAGTGACGATCGTAGGACAGGTGGAAATTCACCCCTCCACTTT CASSDDRRTGGNSPLHF
TRBJ1-1 NA TRBV11-3 NA TGTGCCAGCAGCCGTGACAGTTACACTGAAGCTTTCTTT CASSRDSYTEAFF
TRBJ2-7 NA TRBV19 NA TGTGCCACCCTAGGTGGAGCGAACGAGCAGTACTTC CATLGGANEQYF
TRBJ2-5 TRBD2 TRBV28 NA TGTGCCAGCAGTCCCCCCCCGGGACTAGCGGGGGGCCTGGAGACCCAGTACTTC CASSPPPGLAGGLETQYF
TRBJ2-7 TRBD1 TRBV27 NA TGTGCCAGCAGTCCGAGACAGGGGTACGAGCAGTACTTC CASSPRQGYEQYF
TRBJ2-2 TRBD1 TRBV13 NA TGTGCCAGCAGGAAGACAGGGCTTGGCATCGGGGAGCTGTTTTTT CASRKTGLGIGELFF
TRBJ1-1 NA TRBV7-2 NA TGTGCCAGCAGCCCTCTGGGAGGCACAGCTTTCTTT CASSPLGGTAFF
TRBJ1-2 NA TRBV7-9 NA TGTGCCAGCAGCCGGGACTCCTCTAACTATGGCTACACCTTC CASSRDSSNYGYTF
TRBJ2-3 TRBD2 TRBV9 once TGTGCCAGCAGCGTAGAGGGGGTGCGGGGGGCAGATACGCAGTATTTT CASSVEGVRGADTQYF
TRBJ1-2 NA TRBV4-2 NA TGTGCCAGCAGCCAAGATCAGGGCCCCTATGGCTACACCTTC CASSQDQGPYGYTF
TRBJ2-7 TRBD2 TRBV9 NA TGTGCCGGAACCGTAGCGGGGGGGCCAGTATCCTCCTACGAGCAGTACTTC CAGTVAGGPVSSYEQYF
TRBJ1-1 NA TRBV6-6 NA TGTGCCAGCAGTTACGAGATAGGGGGGAACACTGAAGCTTTCTTT CASSYEIGGNTEAFF
TRBJ2-7 TRBD1 TRBV5-1 NA TGCGCCAGCAGCCCAGGGGGCAGCGAGCAGTACTTC CASSPGGSEQYF
TRBJ1-1 NA TRBV6-5 NA TGTGCCAGCACGACACAGGGAAGAGGGAACACTGAAGCTTTCTTT CASTTQGRGNTEAFF
TRBJ1-1 NA TRBV7-9 NA TGTGCCAGCAGCAGACAATCGAACACTGAAGCTTTCTTT CASSRQSNTEAFF
TRBJ2-7 NA TRBV27 NA TGTGCCAGCAGTTTATCGGCGGGGAGCTACGAGCAGTACTTC CASSLSAGSYEQYF
TRBJ2-3 TRBD1 TRBV28 NA TGTGCCAGCAGAGACCGGCCGGGACAGAGCACAGATACGCAGTATTTT CASRDRPGQSTDTQYF
TRBJ2-1 NA TRBV6-1 NA TGTGCCAGCCGTTTACTAGCATATACCTACAATGAGCAGTTCTTC CASRLLAYTYNEQFF
TRBJ1-1 NA TRBV6-5 NA TGTGCCAGCAGAGACGGGTGGGAGGGAACTGAAGCTTTCTTT CASRDGWEGTEAFF
TRBJ2-3 TRBD2 TRBV19 NA TGTGCCAGTAGTATAGGGGGGGGAAACACAGATACGCAGTATTTT CASSIGGGNTDTQYF
TRBJ2-7 TRBD1 TRBV7-8 NA TGTGCCAGCAGCCCCCGGACAGGGTGGGACGAGCAGTACTTC CASSPRTGWDEQYF